This T cell receptor beta chain appears in the sequencing data of a study of early T cells in non-severe SARS-CoV-2 infection. V was shortened by 8 bases and J by 9 bases, with 14 bases between the two germline ends. The germline CDR1 and CDR2 sequences are MDHEN and SYDVKM. CDR3 length: 11 residues. Worth noting for this clonotype: Its target is not known.

Findings and limits, study-wide: Reliance on VDJdb matching favored anti-spike CD8 responses; private and CD4 specificities were missed.

Each single cDNA molecule received a unique molecular identifier. Each CDR3 protein is one row after TCRdb ran MiXCR on the 5' RACE reads. The data contain 55,000 to 70,000 distinct CDR3 sequences, around 12% of them seen just once; the ten biggest clones take up less than 6%. The TCR was taken from an adult who was a healthcare worker with PCR-confirmed SARS-CoV-2 infection or an uninfected control (not recorded which). What was sequenced was whole blood. The rearrangement uses TRBV28 and TRBJ2-7, with a tentative D call TRBD1 (6 bases). This CDR3 reads CASGSRGGQYF. DNA for the CDR3: TGTGCCAGCGGCAGCCGAGGGGGGCAGTACTTC. Drawing the rest from reference TRBV28 and TRBJ2-7, the complete variable domain is DVKVTQSSRYLVKRTGEKVFLECVQDMDHENMFWYRQDPGLGLRLIYFSYDVKMKEKGDIPEGYSVSREKKERFSLILESASTNQTSMYLCASGSRGGQYFGPGTRLTVT.